These T cell receptor beta chains were read from a single sample in a study of T cells after yellow fever vaccination. Each CDR3 protein is one row after TCRdb ran MiXCR on the 5' RACE reads. This sample carries hundreds of thousands of distinct CDR3 sequences, over 9% of them seen once, and the ten largest clones take 15%. The specimen comprised PBMCs, sampled on the day of the yellow fever booster vaccination. The source of these receptors is a man aged 30 to 39 who received the YFV17D yellow fever vaccine. Each CDR3 is given with its conserved first and last residue. Each record gives: D gene, J gene, V gene, clone size, CDR3 DNA, CDR3 protein. A D gene is named only where the DNA matches it firmly. Some rows mark clone size as missing; the rest say once, few, many or name a class of expanded clone.

d_gene: -
j_gene: TRBJ2-4
v_gene: TRBV20-1
abundance: few
CDR3nt: TGCAGTGCTAGGGGCAAAAGGGCCTCGGGGAGCATTCAGTACTTC
CDR3aa: CSARGKRASGSIQYF

d_gene: -
j_gene: TRBJ2-7
v_gene: TRBV4-1
abundance: few
CDR3nt: TGCGCCAGCAGCCAATATCCGGGACGGTCCTACGAGCAGTACTTC
CDR3aa: CASSQYPGRSYEQYF

d_gene: TRBD2
j_gene: TRBJ2-2
v_gene: TRBV7-2
abundance: -
CDR3nt: TGTGCCAGCACCCCTAGCGGGAGTATCGGGGAGCTGTTTTTT
CDR3aa: CASTPSGSIGELFF

d_gene: -
j_gene: TRBJ2-3
v_gene: TRBV6-1
abundance: -
CDR3nt: TGTGCCAGCAGCCGGGACACCTACATGGATACGCAGTATTTT
CDR3aa: CASSRDTYMDTQYF

d_gene: TRBD1
j_gene: TRBJ2-7
v_gene: TRBV12-3/TRBV12-4
abundance: few
CDR3nt: TGTGCCAGCAGGAGTTCAGGGGGATCCTACGAGCAGTACTTC
CDR3aa: CASRSSGGSYEQYF

d_gene: TRBD2
j_gene: TRBJ2-3
v_gene: TRBV3-1
abundance: -
CDR3nt: TGTGCCAGCAGCCAACGAGGGAGACTAGCGTCAGATACGCAGTATTTT
CDR3aa: CASSQRGRLASDTQYF

d_gene: -
j_gene: TRBJ1-6
v_gene: TRBV9
abundance: few
CDR3nt: TGTGCCAGCAGCGTAGGTCAGGGAAGGAATTCACCCCTCCACTTT
CDR3aa: CASSVGQGRNSPLHF

d_gene: -
j_gene: TRBJ2-1
v_gene: TRBV6-5
abundance: -
CDR3nt: TGTGCCAGCAGTGACTCCCTGGGCTCCTACAATGAGCAGTTCTTC
CDR3aa: CASSDSLGSYNEQFF

d_gene: -
j_gene: TRBJ1-3
v_gene: TRBV4-2
abundance: -
CDR3nt: TGTGCCAGCAGCCAAGATATGGGGGTTGGAAACACCATATATTTT
CDR3aa: CASSQDMGVGNTIYF

d_gene: -
j_gene: TRBJ1-2
v_gene: TRBV6-1
abundance: few
CDR3nt: TGTGCCAGCAGTCAAACGCAGGGTCCTTATGGCTACACCTTC
CDR3aa: CASSQTQGPYGYTF

d_gene: -
j_gene: TRBJ2-2
v_gene: TRBV7-9
abundance: -
CDR3nt: TGTGCCAGCAGCTCAGGGGAAACGGGGGAGCTGTTTTTT
CDR3aa: CASSSGETGELFF

d_gene: -
j_gene: TRBJ2-7
v_gene: TRBV12-3/TRBV12-4
abundance: -
CDR3nt: TGTGCCATCAGTTTAGCGCTCCCCCTACGGGACCCTGTCTACGAGCAGTACTTC
CDR3aa: CAISLALPLRDPVYEQYF

d_gene: -
j_gene: TRBJ2-1
v_gene: TRBV5-1
abundance: many
CDR3nt: TGCGCCAGCAGCTTGTGGGGCGGCAACAATGAGCAGTTCTTC
CDR3aa: CASSLWGGNNEQFF

d_gene: TRBD2
j_gene: TRBJ2-3
v_gene: TRBV5-4
abundance: -
CDR3nt: TGTGCCAGCAGCCCCCGGTGGGGGGGACATACGCAGTATTTT
CDR3aa: CASSPRWGGHTQYF

d_gene: -
j_gene: TRBJ1-5
v_gene: TRBV4-1
abundance: -
CDR3nt: TGCGCCAGCAGCCAAGTGCAAGTGGACCAGCCCCAGCATTTT
CDR3aa: CASSQVQVDQPQHF

d_gene: TRBD2
j_gene: TRBJ2-1
v_gene: TRBV7-9
abundance: few
CDR3nt: TGTGCCAGCAGCTTAGGGGAGGGCAATGAGCAGTTCTTC
CDR3aa: CASSLGEGNEQFF

d_gene: -
j_gene: TRBJ2-3
v_gene: TRBV20-1
abundance: -
CDR3nt: TGCAGTGCGGGAGGACTGTTCACAGATACGCAGTATTTT
CDR3aa: CSAGGLFTDTQYF

d_gene: -
j_gene: TRBJ2-3
v_gene: TRBV15
abundance: -
CDR3nt: TGTGCCACCAGCAGAGGCCGGGACCGGGGGACAGATACGCAGTATTTT
CDR3aa: CATSRGRDRGTDTQYF

d_gene: TRBD2
j_gene: TRBJ2-1
v_gene: TRBV5-1
abundance: few
CDR3nt: TGCGCCACCCGGGAAGCGGGGTACAATGAGCAGTTCTTC
CDR3aa: CATREAGYNEQFF

d_gene: -
j_gene: TRBJ2-3
v_gene: TRBV30
abundance: -
CDR3nt: TGTGCCTGGAGCCGGGGAACTAGCACAGATACGCAGTATTTT
CDR3aa: CAWSRGTSTDTQYF

d_gene: TRBD1
j_gene: TRBJ2-5
v_gene: TRBV19
abundance: -
CDR3nt: TGTGCCAGTAGTTCCCCAGGGGGCGTGACCCAGTACTTC
CDR3aa: CASSSPGGVTQYF

d_gene: TRBD2
j_gene: TRBJ2-5
v_gene: TRBV27
abundance: -
CDR3nt: TGTGCCAGCAGCACCGCCCTACCGGGAGGGGAGACCCAGTACTTC
CDR3aa: CASSTALPGGETQYF

d_gene: -
j_gene: TRBJ2-7
v_gene: TRBV7-8
abundance: -
CDR3nt: TGTGCCAGCAGCCCCGACCCCGACCGGGAGCAGTACTTC
CDR3aa: CASSPDPDREQYF

d_gene: TRBD1
j_gene: TRBJ2-5
v_gene: TRBV7-2
abundance: few
CDR3nt: TGTGCCAGCAGCTTAGGTCCGGGACAGGGTCAAGAGACCCAGTACTTC
CDR3aa: CASSLGPGQGQETQYF

d_gene: -
j_gene: TRBJ2-7
v_gene: TRBV15
abundance: -
CDR3nt: TGTGCCACCAGCAGAGAAGGGCTCGAGCAGTACTTC
CDR3aa: CATSREGLEQYF

d_gene: -
j_gene: TRBJ1-1
v_gene: TRBV7-2
abundance: many
CDR3nt: TGTGCCAGCAGCTTTTACCACGGCACGGGCACTGAAGCTTTCTTT
CDR3aa: CASSFYHGTGTEAFF

d_gene: TRBD1
j_gene: TRBJ2-3
v_gene: TRBV20-1
abundance: few
CDR3nt: TGCAGTGAGAGGGGGCAAGTGGATACGCAGTATTTT
CDR3aa: CSERGQVDTQYF

d_gene: -
j_gene: TRBJ2-2
v_gene: TRBV6-1
abundance: few
CDR3nt: TGTGCCAGCAGCCCGGGACGGATGAACACCGGGGAGCTGTTTTTT
CDR3aa: CASSPGRMNTGELFF

d_gene: TRBD1
j_gene: TRBJ1-2
v_gene: TRBV14
abundance: -
CDR3nt: TGTGCCAGCAGCCAATCCGGGACAGGGTACTATGGCTACACCTTC
CDR3aa: CASSQSGTGYYGYTF

d_gene: TRBD2
j_gene: TRBJ2-3
v_gene: TRBV5-1
abundance: many
CDR3nt: TGCGCCAGCAGCTCCGGACTAGGGTCAGATACGCAGTATTTT
CDR3aa: CASSSGLGSDTQYF

d_gene: TRBD2
j_gene: TRBJ2-7
v_gene: TRBV18
abundance: few
CDR3nt: TGTGCCAGCTCACCTCCGACTAGCGGGGCCTCCTACGAGCAGTACTTC
CDR3aa: CASSPPTSGASYEQYF

d_gene: -
j_gene: TRBJ2-2
v_gene: TRBV7-2
abundance: few
CDR3nt: TGTGCCAGCAAACCCCACTCGCAGGGGGGTAGCACCGGGGAGCTGTTTTTT
CDR3aa: CASKPHSQGGSTGELFF

d_gene: -
j_gene: TRBJ2-3
v_gene: TRBV24-1
abundance: -
CDR3nt: TGTGCCACCAGTGATTGGGTCGGTGATACGCAGTATTTT
CDR3aa: CATSDWVGDTQYF

d_gene: -
j_gene: TRBJ1-1
v_gene: TRBV29-1
abundance: few
CDR3nt: TGCAGCGCCACCCGGTACTCTACGGGCCCTGAAGCTTTCTTT
CDR3aa: CSATRYSTGPEAFF

d_gene: TRBD1
j_gene: TRBJ1-2
v_gene: TRBV20-1
abundance: many
CDR3nt: TGCAGTGCTAGTAGACAGGGATATGGCTACACCTTC
CDR3aa: CSASRQGYGYTF

d_gene: -
j_gene: TRBJ2-7
v_gene: TRBV14
abundance: -
CDR3nt: TGTGCCAGCAGCGTGAGCTGGATAGAGCAGTACTTC
CDR3aa: CASSVSWIEQYF

d_gene: -
j_gene: TRBJ1-3
v_gene: TRBV7-9
abundance: -
CDR3nt: TGTGCCAGCAGCTTAAACAGGGACGGAAACACCATATATTTT
CDR3aa: CASSLNRDGNTIYF

d_gene: -
j_gene: TRBJ1-3
v_gene: TRBV6-5
abundance: -
CDR3nt: TGTGCCAGCAGTTACTCGATGGGTGTGGGAAACACCATATATTTT
CDR3aa: CASSYSMGVGNTIYF

d_gene: -
j_gene: TRBJ2-4
v_gene: TRBV9
abundance: -
CDR3nt: TGTGCCAGCAGCGCGGACAGTCGAAACATTCAGTACTTC
CDR3aa: CASSADSRNIQYF

d_gene: -
j_gene: TRBJ1-5
v_gene: TRBV12-3/TRBV12-4
abundance: -
CDR3nt: TGTGCCAGCACTAAGTCGGACAGCAATCAGCCCCAGCATTTT
CDR3aa: CASTKSDSNQPQHF

d_gene: -
j_gene: TRBJ2-2
v_gene: TRBV11-3
abundance: -
CDR3nt: TGTGCCAGCAGCCCTGGGAGGAGGACGAACACCGGGGAGCTGTTTTTT
CDR3aa: CASSPGRRTNTGELFF

d_gene: -
j_gene: TRBJ2-7
v_gene: TRBV14
abundance: -
CDR3nt: TGTGCCAGCAGCCCACGTACCGCCGGCGAGCAGTACTTC
CDR3aa: CASSPRTAGEQYF

d_gene: TRBD2
j_gene: TRBJ2-7
v_gene: TRBV5-6
abundance: few
CDR3nt: TGTGCCAGCAGCCCGCTAGCGGGAGCCTCCTACGAGCAGTACTTC
CDR3aa: CASSPLAGASYEQYF

d_gene: -
j_gene: TRBJ2-1
v_gene: TRBV7-9
abundance: -
CDR3nt: TGTGCCAGCAGCTTAGCGGAGCCCAATGAGCAGTTCTTC
CDR3aa: CASSLAEPNEQFF

d_gene: -
j_gene: TRBJ1-6
v_gene: TRBV5-1
abundance: -
CDR3nt: TGCGCCAGCAGCTCCGGTGGCCTTAATTCACCCCTCCACTTT
CDR3aa: CASSSGGLNSPLHF

d_gene: -
j_gene: TRBJ2-3
v_gene: TRBV11-1
abundance: -
CDR3nt: TGTGCCAGCAGCTTATTTTCCGGGAGACTAGGAATCACAGATACGCAGTATTTT
CDR3aa: CASSLFSGRLGITDTQYF

d_gene: TRBD1
j_gene: TRBJ2-1
v_gene: TRBV20-1
abundance: many
CDR3nt: TGCAGTGCTAGGAGGGGACAGGGGTGGAGGGAGGCCTACAATGAGCAGTTCTTC
CDR3aa: CSARRGQGWREAYNEQFF

d_gene: TRBD2
j_gene: TRBJ2-1
v_gene: TRBV19
abundance: -
CDR3nt: TGTGCCAGTAGTCCCCCCCGGACGGGGGGCAATGAGCAGTTCTTC
CDR3aa: CASSPPRTGGNEQFF

d_gene: -
j_gene: TRBJ2-2
v_gene: TRBV12-3/TRBV12-4
abundance: -
CDR3nt: TGTGCCAGCAGTCCCCAATGGGTAGGCGGGGAGCTGTTTTTT
CDR3aa: CASSPQWVGGELFF

d_gene: -
j_gene: TRBJ2-5
v_gene: TRBV7-6
abundance: -
CDR3nt: TGTGCCAGCAGCTTTCCCAAGTCGGGGAAAGAGACCCAGTACTTC
CDR3aa: CASSFPKSGKETQYF

d_gene: -
j_gene: TRBJ2-5
v_gene: TRBV12-3/TRBV12-4
abundance: few
CDR3nt: TGTGCCAGCATGGGGGGACTGCGAGAGACCCAGTACTTC
CDR3aa: CASMGGLRETQYF

d_gene: TRBD2
j_gene: TRBJ2-1
v_gene: TRBV5-5
abundance: many
CDR3nt: TGTGCCAGCAGCTTGGTCCCCGGACTAGCGGGTTACAATGAGCAGTTCTTC
CDR3aa: CASSLVPGLAGYNEQFF

d_gene: -
j_gene: TRBJ2-5
v_gene: TRBV3-1
abundance: -
CDR3nt: TGTGCCAGCAGCCCCGGGACAGCCGCCGGGGGCCAGTACTTC
CDR3aa: CASSPGTAAGGQYF

d_gene: -
j_gene: TRBJ2-5
v_gene: TRBV7-9
abundance: many
CDR3nt: TGTGCCAGCAGCTTCTTCGGGGGAGAGACCCAGTACTTC
CDR3aa: CASSFFGGETQYF

d_gene: TRBD1
j_gene: TRBJ2-1
v_gene: TRBV5-5
abundance: -
CDR3nt: TGTGCCAGCAGCTTGGCCGATGTGGGGACAGGATTCTTC
CDR3aa: CASSLADVGTGFF

d_gene: -
j_gene: TRBJ1-1
v_gene: TRBV5-1
abundance: few
CDR3nt: TGCGCCAGCAGCACGGATAGGCTGAACACTGAAGCTTTCTTT
CDR3aa: CASSTDRLNTEAFF